This is a list of T cell receptor beta chains from one sample in a study of T cells in Graves' hyperthyroidism and ophthalmopathy. TCRdb reprocessed the multiplex PCR reads with MiXCR, giving one entry per CDR3 protein. This table has roughly 500,000 distinct CDR3 sequences, approximately 25% appearing once. Sequencing was performed on blood. Receptors were obtained from a woman in her twenties or thirties with Graves' ophthalmopathy. The CDR3 runs from the conserved cysteine through the conserved F or W. The D gene is left open where the match is weak. Some rows have no size entry. The others give once, few or many, or a class for an expanded clone.

D gene	CDR3 length	V gene	clone size	J gene	CDR3 DNA	CDR3 protein
.	16	TRBV4-1	.	TRBJ1-1	TGCGCCAGCAGCCCTGGGGACAAGACGTCTAACACTGAAGCTTTCTTT	CASSPGDKTSNTEAFF
.	15	TRBV7-2	many	TRBJ1-1	TGTGCCAGCAGCGTGGGGTGGCAGGGGAGGACTGAAGCTTTCTTT	CASSVGWQGRTEAFF
.	18	TRBV3-1	many	TRBJ1-1	TGTGCCAGCAGCCAAGGAAAAGGGCAGGGAGTAGTGAACACTGAAGCTTTCTTT	CASSQGKGQGVVNTEAFF
TRBD1	16	TRBV6-5	many	TRBJ1-5	TGTGCCAGCAGGGGGGGGGACAGGGGATTCAATCAGCCCCAGCATTTT	CASRGGDRGFNQPQHF
TRBD1	16	TRBV11-2	.	TRBJ2-3	TGTGCCAGCAGCAGTCAAGGGACAGGGAGCACAGATACGCAGTATTTT	CASSSQGTGSTDTQYF
.	19	TRBV6-1	.	TRBJ2-6	TGTGCCAGCAGTGAACAAGTGACCGGGACGACCTCTGGGGCCAACGTCCTGACTTTC	CASSEQVTGTTSGANVLTF
.	11	TRBV11-1	many	TRBJ1-1	TGTGCCAGCAGCGCGAGGGCTGAAGCTTTCTTT	CASSARAEAFF
.	14	TRBV28	many	TRBJ1-1	TGTGCCAGCAGTTTTTGGACGGTGAACACTGAAGCTTTCTTT	CASSFWTVNTEAFF
.	12	TRBV2	many	TRBJ2-7	TGTGCCAGCAGCCCGTACTCCTACGAGCAGTACTTC	CASSPYSYEQYF
TRBD2	16	TRBV4-1	many	TRBJ2-5	TGCGCCAGCAGCCAAGGGGGAGGGAGCGGGGAAGAGACCCAGTACTTC	CASSQGGGSGEETQYF
.	12	TRBV6-5	many	TRBJ1-4	TGTGCCAGCAGGGCAACTAATGAAAAACTGTTTTTT	CASRATNEKLFF
.	11	TRBV10-3	many	TRBJ1-2	TGTGCCATCAGTGAAGCCTATGGCTACACCTTC	CAISEAYGYTF
.	12	TRBV24-1	many	TRBJ1-1	TGTGCCCCAAACAGCCGATTCACTGAAGCTTTCTTT	CAPNSRFTEAFF
.	14	TRBV12-3/TRBV12-4	few	TRBJ2-5	TGTGCCAGCAGTTTTGGAGGGGGCCTAGAGACCCAGTACTTC	CASSFGGGLETQYF
.	13	TRBV2	.	TRBJ2-2	TGTGCCAGCAGTGAAGCCCAAGGTGGGGAGCTGTTTTTT	CASSEAQGGELFF
.	14	TRBV6-5	many	TRBJ1-5	TGTGCCAGCAGTTTAATTCGCAGCAATCAGCCCCAGCATTTT	CASSLIRSNQPQHF
.	12	TRBV6-5	many	TRBJ1-3	TGTGCCAGCACGAGTAGAGGAAACACCATATATTTT	CASTSRGNTIYF
TRBD2	16	TRBV6-4	.	TRBJ2-7	TGTGCCAGCAGTGACTCCGGTAGCGGGGGCTCCTACGAGCAGTACTTC	CASSDSGSGGSYEQYF
.	14	TRBV2	many	TRBJ1-1	TGTGCCAGCAGTGAATCGGCGGTCAACACTGAAGCTTTCTTT	CASSESAVNTEAFF
TRBD2	14	TRBV3-1	many	TRBJ2-7	TGTGCCAGCAGTCAAGCGGGGGGATCCTGGGAGCAGTACTTC	CASSQAGGSWEQYF
.	15	TRBV6-5	.	TRBJ2-6	TGTGCCAGCAGTTACTTACAGTCTGGGGCCAACGTCCTGACTTTC	CASSYLQSGANVLTF
.	14	TRBV3-1	many	TRBJ2-2	TGTGCCAGCAGCGCGATCAGGGCCACCGGGGAGCTGTTTTTT	CASSAIRATGELFF
.	15	TRBV12-3/TRBV12-4	many	TRBJ1-1	TGTGCCAGCAGTTTCGTTTACAGGATGAACACTGAAGCTTTCTTT	CASSFVYRMNTEAFF
.	13	TRBV12-3/TRBV12-4	many	TRBJ1-1	TGTGCCACTACCGGACAGATGAACACTGAAGCTTTCTTT	CATTGQMNTEAFF
TRBD1	14	TRBV6-1	many	TRBJ1-1	TGTGCCAGCAGTGAGACAGGGGGTGACACTGAAGCTTTCTTT	CASSETGGDTEAFF
.	14	TRBV6-2/TRBV6-3	once	TRBJ1-5	TGTGCCAGCAGTGACATTCATAGCAATCAGCCCCAGCATTTT	CASSDIHSNQPQHF
.	14	TRBV28	few	TRBJ1-5	TGTGCCAGCAGTTTATGGGGTCAGGCTCAGCCCCAGCATTTT	CASSLWGQAQPQHF
.	14	TRBV12-3/TRBV12-4	.	TRBJ1-1	TGTGCCAGCCGAGGGTACAGGGTTAACACTGAAGCTTTCTTT	CASRGYRVNTEAFF
TRBD1	14	TRBV6-5	.	TRBJ1-6	TGTGCCAGCAGTTTCAACAGGGGCGATTCACCCCTCCACTTT	CASSFNRGDSPLHF
.	14	TRBV29-1	few	TRBJ2-7	TGCAGCGTTTCAGGGGATTTGGGCAGGGACGAGCAGTACTTC	CSVSGDLGRDEQYF
.	14	TRBV4-3	many	TRBJ1-1	TGCGCCAGCAGCCAAGACCCATCCAGCACTGAAGCTTTCTTT	CASSQDPSSTEAFF
.	15	TRBV12-3/TRBV12-4	.	TRBJ2-5	TGTGCCAGCAGTTTAGCGCTAGGAGTTGTGGAGACCCAGTACTTC	CASSLALGVVETQYF
.	13	TRBV28	many	TRBJ2-5	TGTGCCAGCAGTTTCATGTATCAGGAGACCCAGTACTTC	CASSFMYQETQYF
TRBD1	16	TRBV28	.	TRBJ1-2	TGTGCCAGCAGTGAACAGGGGGCCCCCACAGACTATGGCTACACCTTC	CASSEQGAPTDYGYTF